This T cell receptor beta chain was recorded in a study of regulatory dendritic cells for organ transplantation. Turning to the study itself: LPS was added to dendritic cell cultures on day 6.

TCRdb keeps only in-frame clones here, not all; method: immunoSEQ multiplex PCR. Found here are 9,500 to 14,000 clones, around 92% of them singletons; the top ten hold around 0.4%. The CDR3 spans 20 residues. The V gene's germline CDR1 is MNHNS and CDR2 SASEGT. V was trimmed by 0 bases and J by 6 bases, leaving 27 bases between them. As regards this clone: What it binds is unknown.

Allogeneic regulatory or mature dendritic cells were co-cultured for 5 days with CFSE-labeled sorted T cells at 1:10. The material sequenced was naive CD8+ T cells from blood cultured with dendritic cells. Stated subset: CD45RA+ naive T cells. The rearrangement uses TRBV6-1 and TRBJ2-1; D possibly corresponds to TRBD1 (6 bases). The receptor comes from a human donor in good health. In nucleotides, the CDR3 is TGTGCCAGCAGTGAAGCAAGGGGGTCCCTTAGGACGCACGCTGGCAATGAGCAGTTCTTC. This codes for CASSEARGSLRTHAGNEQFF.